This T cell receptor (beta chain) came from a study of radiation and T cells in renal cell carcinoma. Study findings and constraints: Top 100 clonotypes averaged approximately 50% in irradiated versus about 45% in nephrectomy-only tumors.

Clones were sequenced by immunoSEQ multiplex PCR, and TCRdb holds only the in-frame ones, with some missing. The data show 20,000 to 25,000 clones, roughly 60% seen once. This clone showed up just a few times. Its antigen remains unknown. Treatment indicated: treatment-naive control, cytoreductive nephrectomy. Control tumors came from treatment-naive patients without prior radiation. The V and J ends lost 5 bases and 3 bases respectively, with 11 bases between them. This CDR3 has 13 amino acids. From germline, CDR1 is SEHNR and CDR2 FQNEAQ (reference sequence). The sequence was collected from a man aged 35-49 years with renal cell carcinoma. The J gene is TRBJ2-7, the V gene TRBV7-9; D may be TRBD2 (6 bases). The starting material was tumor tissue, obtained from a patient whose treatment was nephrectomy without radiotherapy. CDR3 protein: CASSPGTYYEQYF. The CDR3 DNA reads as TGTGCCAGCAGCCCCGGGACTTACTACGAGCAGTACTTC.